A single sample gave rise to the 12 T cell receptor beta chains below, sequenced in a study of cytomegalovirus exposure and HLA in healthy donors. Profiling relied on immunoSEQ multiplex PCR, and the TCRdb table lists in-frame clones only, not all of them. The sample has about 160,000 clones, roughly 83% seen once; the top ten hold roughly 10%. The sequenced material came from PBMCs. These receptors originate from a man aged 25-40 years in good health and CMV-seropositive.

CDR3 sequence (DNA): TGTGCCAGCTCACCCCCGGGACAGGGAAACGGGGAGCTGTTTTTT. Its protein product is CASSPPGQGNGELFF. The chain links TRBV18 to TRBJ2-2, with 9 bases fitting TRBD1. After removal of 3 bases from V and 7 bases from J, the junction contained 6 bases not matched to a gene. Looked up from germline, CDR1 is KGHSH and CDR2 is LQKENI. CDR3 length: 15 residues.

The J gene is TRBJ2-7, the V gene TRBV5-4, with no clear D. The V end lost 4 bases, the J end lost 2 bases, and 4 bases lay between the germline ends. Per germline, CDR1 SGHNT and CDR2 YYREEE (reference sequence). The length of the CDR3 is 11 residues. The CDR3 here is CASSNTYEQYF. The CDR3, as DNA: TGTGCCAGCAGCAACACCTACGAGCAGTACTTC.

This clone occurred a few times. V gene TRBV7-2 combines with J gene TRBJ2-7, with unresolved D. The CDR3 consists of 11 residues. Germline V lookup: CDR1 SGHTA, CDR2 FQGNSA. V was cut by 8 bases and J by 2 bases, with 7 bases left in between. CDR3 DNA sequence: TGTGCCAGCTCCGCGGCCTACGAGCAGTACTTC. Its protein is CASSAAYEQYF.

This chain's CDR3 is CASSAPGLSLYGYTF. The CDR3 DNA reads TGTGCCAGCAGTGCTCCAGGGCTCTCCCTCTATGGCTACACCTTC. This chain connects TRBV25-1 to TRBJ1-2; D is perhaps TRBD1 (5 bases). Trimming left V 4 bases short and J 4 bases short, with 16 bases between. The CDR3 runs to 15 residues. CDR1 and CDR2 from the germline V gene are MGHDK and SYGVNS.

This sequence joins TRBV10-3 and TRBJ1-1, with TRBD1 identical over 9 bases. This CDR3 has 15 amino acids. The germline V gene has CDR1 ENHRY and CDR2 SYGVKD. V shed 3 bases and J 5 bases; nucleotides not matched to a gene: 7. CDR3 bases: TGTGCCATCAGTGAACGGGACAGGGAGGGGACTGAAGCTTTCTTT. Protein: CAISERDREGTEAFF.

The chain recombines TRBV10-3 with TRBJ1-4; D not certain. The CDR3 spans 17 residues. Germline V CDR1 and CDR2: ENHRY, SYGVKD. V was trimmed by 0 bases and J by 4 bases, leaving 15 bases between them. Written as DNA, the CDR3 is TGTGCCATCAGTGAGTCACTCTCCGGGAGGGTTAATGAAAAACTGTTTTTT. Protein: CAISESLSGRVNEKLFF.

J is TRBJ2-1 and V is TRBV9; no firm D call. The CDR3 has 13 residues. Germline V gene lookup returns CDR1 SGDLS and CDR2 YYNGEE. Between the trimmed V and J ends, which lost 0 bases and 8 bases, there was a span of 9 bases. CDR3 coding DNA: TGTGCCAGCAGCGTAGCCGCCACACATGAGCAGTTCTTC. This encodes CASSVAATHEQFF.

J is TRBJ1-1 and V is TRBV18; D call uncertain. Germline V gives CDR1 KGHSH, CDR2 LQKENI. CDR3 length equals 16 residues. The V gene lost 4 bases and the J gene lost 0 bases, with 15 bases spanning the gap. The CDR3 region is CASSLLGGNMNTEAFF. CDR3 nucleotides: TGTGCCAGCTCACTCCTTGGAGGAAACATGAACACTGAAGCTTTCTTT.

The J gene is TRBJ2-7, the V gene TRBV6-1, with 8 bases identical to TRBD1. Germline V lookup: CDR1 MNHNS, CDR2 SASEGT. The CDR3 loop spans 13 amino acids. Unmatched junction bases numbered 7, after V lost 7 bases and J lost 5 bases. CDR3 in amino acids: CASTSGQEDEQYF. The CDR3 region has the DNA TGTGCCAGCACCTCGGGACAGGAAGACGAGCAGTACTTC.

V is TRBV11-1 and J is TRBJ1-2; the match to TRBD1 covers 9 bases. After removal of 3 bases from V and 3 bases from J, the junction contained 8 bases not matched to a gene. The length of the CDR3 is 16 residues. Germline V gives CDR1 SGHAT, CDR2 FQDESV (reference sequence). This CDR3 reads CASSFGGTGRYYGYTF. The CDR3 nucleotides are TGTGCCAGCAGCTTTGGAGGGACAGGGAGATACTATGGCTACACCTTC.

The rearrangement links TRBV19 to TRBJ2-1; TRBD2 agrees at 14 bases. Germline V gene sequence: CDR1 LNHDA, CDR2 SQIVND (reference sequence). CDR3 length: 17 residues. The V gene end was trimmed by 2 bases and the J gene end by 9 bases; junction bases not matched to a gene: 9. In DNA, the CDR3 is TGTGCCAGTAGTATAAGTGGGACTAGCGGGGGTTATACTGAGCAGTTCTTC. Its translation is CASSISGTSGGYTEQFF.

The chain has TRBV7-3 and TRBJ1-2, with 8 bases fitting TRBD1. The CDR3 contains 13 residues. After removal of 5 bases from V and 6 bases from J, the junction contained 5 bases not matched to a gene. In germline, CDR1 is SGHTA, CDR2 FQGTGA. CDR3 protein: CASSPDRGDGYTF. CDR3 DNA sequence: TGTGCCAGCAGCCCCGACAGGGGAGATGGCTACACCTTC.